One sample yielded the 17 T cell receptor beta chains listed below, sequenced in a study of cytomegalovirus exposure and HLA in healthy donors. With 60 Vbeta and 13 Jbeta primers, the PCR was carried out. Libraries were prepared by immunoSEQ multiplex PCR; TCRdb keeps only in-frame clonotypes and omits some of them. The table lists more than 95,000 clones, around 10% of them singletons. Material: PBMCs. The receptors come from a man under 40 in good health and CMV-seronegative.

The chain uses TRBV5-1 and TRBJ2-2, with 10 positions matching TRBD2. This CDR3 contains 16 residues. The germline V gene encodes CDR1 SGHRS and CDR2 YFSETQ. Trimming at V came to 0 bases and at J to 1 base, leaving 0 bases not matched to a gene. CDR3 nucleotides: TGCGCCAGCAGCTTGGGGACTAGCGGGAACACCGGGGAGCTGTTTTTT. Its translation is CASSLGTSGNTGELFF. Variable domain in full (rest from reference TRBV5-1 and TRBJ2-2): KAGVTQTPRYLIKTRGQQVTLSCSPISGHRSVSWYQQTPGQGLQFLFEYFSETQRNKGNFPGRFSGRQFSNSRSEMNVSTLELGDSALYLCASSLGTSGNTGELFFGEGSRLTVL.

The chain combines TRBV21-1 with TRBJ1-2; the DNA was not used to check the table's D call, TRBD1. TRBV21-1 is given as a pseudogene. The CDR3 runs 15 residues. This CDR3 is CASSEQGTPNYGYTF. CDR3 in DNA: TGTGCCAGCAGCGAACAGGGGACCCCGAACTATGGCTACACCTTC.

This clone was picked up a small number of times. This chain uses TRBV6-1 with TRBJ2-7; D possibly corresponds to TRBD2 (5 bases). From germline, CDR1 is MNHNS and CDR2 SASEGT. V lost 5 bases and J 2 bases, leaving 16 bases between the germline ends. This CDR3 has 15 amino acids. The CDR3 here is CASSLESREAYEQYF. The CDR3 region has the DNA TGTGCCAGCAGTTTAGAATCCCGGGAAGCCTACGAGCAGTACTTC.

As DNA, the CDR3 is TGTGCCAGCACCGAAGGACTAGCGGGAGCACTCGCGCCCTACAATGAGCAGTTCTTC. Protein sequence: CASTEGLAGALAPYNEQFF. The chain couples TRBV7-8 to TRBJ2-1, with 13 bases aligning to TRBD2. The germline V gene encodes CDR1 SGHVS and CDR2 FQNEAQ. CDR3 length: 19 residues. With 7 bases clipped from V and 2 bases from J, the junction kept 14 bases outside the gene matches.

The chain couples TRBV19 to TRBJ2-7, with D hard to call. Germline V gene sequence: CDR1 LNHDA, CDR2 SQIVND (reference sequence). This CDR3 contains 15 residues. V was shortened by 2 bases and J by 3 bases, with 14 bases between the two germline ends. DNA for the CDR3: TGTGCCAGTAGTATACGGTTAGATACTTACTACGAGCAGTACTTC. It specifies CASSIRLDTYYEQYF.

The chain carries TRBV4-3 and TRBJ1-2; D unresolved. V gave up 0 bases and J gave up 8 bases, with 16 bases separating them. This CDR3 spans 15 amino acids. Per germline, CDR1 LGHNA and CDR2 YSLEER. CDR3 loop: CASSQERSGVGGYTF. The CDR3 coding sequence is TGCGCCAGCAGCCAAGAAAGGTCCGGGGTTGGCGGCTACACCTTC.

In this sample, this clone turned up a few times. V gene TRBV10-3 combines with J gene TRBJ1-1; 8 bases fit TRBD1. Germline CDR1 and CDR2: ENHRY and SYGVKD. The CDR3 is 13 residues long. After removal of 9 bases from V and 1 base from J, the junction contained 4 bases not matched to a gene. The CDR3 is CAIGQGANTEAFF. The CDR3 nucleotides are TGTGCCATTGGACAGGGCGCGAACACTGAAGCTTTCTTT.

The chain couples TRBV7-9 to TRBJ1-2; D call uncertain. V dropped 1 base and J dropped 2 bases, with 8 bases sitting between them. The CDR3 extends over 14 amino acids. Looked up from germline, CDR1 is SEHNR and CDR2 is FQNEAQ (reference sequence). In DNA form, the CDR3 reads TGTGCCAGCAGCTTAGGGGCCGGAAACTATGGCTACACCTTC. Translation gives CASSLGAGNYGYTF.

This clone has only a few counts. The V and J genes are TRBV6-5 and TRBJ1-4; the D is unclear. The CDR3 extends over 15 amino acids. From germline, CDR1 is MNHEY and CDR2 SVGAGI. With 2 bases removed from V and 6 bases from J, the gap between germline ends came to 13 bases. The chain's CDR3 is CASSYLRGRDEKLFF. The CDR3 DNA reads as TGTGCCAGCAGTTACCTCCGAGGTCGGGATGAAAAACTGTTTTTT.

The V call is TRBV7-2, the J call TRBJ2-7, with D unresolved. In germline, CDR1 is SGHTA, CDR2 FQGNSA. There are 11 residues in the CDR3. Deletions cut 1 base from V and 6 bases from J, with 4 bases between. CDR3 coding DNA: TGTGCCAGCAGCTTAGAGAGCGAGCAGTACTTC. Encoded protein: CASSLESEQYF. The full variable domain, completed using reference TRBV7-2 and TRBJ2-7, is GAGVSQSPSNKVTEKGKDVELRCDPISGHTALYWYRQSLGQGLEFLIYFQGNSAPDKSGLPSDRFSAERTGGSVSTLTIQRTQQEDSAVYLCASSLESEQYFGPGTRLTVT.

The chain carries TRBV19 and TRBJ1-5; the D gene is possibly TRBD1 (5 bases). The CDR3 consists of 14 residues. The ends were cut back, 8 bases at V and 2 bases at J, with 13 bases in the middle. CDR1 is LNHDA, CDR2 SQIVND, per germline (reference sequence). The CDR3 loop is CASGGTGGNQPQHF. As DNA, the CDR3 is TGTGCCAGTGGGGGGACCGGCGGCAATCAGCCCCAGCATTTT.

The chain employs TRBV4-1 and TRBJ2-1, with D perhaps matching TRBD2 (5 bases). CDR1 and CDR2 from the germline V gene are MGHRA and YSYEKL. V was pared by 2 bases and J by 8 bases, with 10 bases between. The length of the CDR3 is 13 residues. CDR3 sequence reads: CASSQSTGYEQFF. The CDR3 bases are TGCGCCAGCAGCCAATCAACGGGATATGAGCAGTTCTTC.

The rearrangement links TRBV29-1 to TRBJ1-3, with 8 nucleotides matching TRBD1. V lost 0 bases and J lost 2; bases outside the gene matches: 3. CDR3 length: 15 residues. Germline V lookup: CDR1 SQVTM, CDR2 ANQGSEA. This CDR3 reads CSVEDLQGAGNTIYF. CDR3 DNA: TGCAGCGTTGAAGACCTACAGGGGGCTGGAAACACCATATATTTT.

This chain uses TRBV27 with TRBJ1-2; D not resolved. Germline V gives CDR1 MNHEY, CDR2 SMNVEV (reference sequence). Trimming removed 7 bases from V and 8 bases from J, with 20 bases in between. The CDR3 is 14 amino acids. CDR3: CASTSQPAKSGYTF. CDR3 nucleotides: TGTGCCAGCACCTCACAACCCGCCAAGTCCGGCTACACCTTC.

This clone was seen only a few times. This sequence joins TRBV29-1 and TRBJ2-2, with D possibly being TRBD1 (5 bases). This CDR3 region has 12 residues. The germline CDR1 and CDR2 sequences are SQVTM and ANQGSEA. Trimming took off 6 bases at V and 5 bases at J, with 10 bases between the two ends. The chain's CDR3 is CSVLQGTGELFF. The CDR3, as DNA: TGCAGCGTCCTCCAGGGAACCGGGGAGCTGTTTTTT.

This clone has a handful of counts. The chain joins TRBV5-1 to TRBJ1-2; TRBD1 aligns across 12 bases. Germline loops: CDR1 SGHRS, CDR2 YFSETQ. Trimming removed 4 bases from V and 4 bases from J; junction bases left unmatched: 14. The CDR3 runs to 18 residues. The CDR3 loop is CASSINTGTGGFSYGYTF. In DNA, the CDR3 is TGCGCCAGCAGCATTAACACCGGGACAGGGGGCTTCAGCTATGGCTACACCTTC. The variable domain in full, with the rest retrieved from reference TRBV5-1 and TRBJ1-2, is KAGVTQTPRYLIKTRGQQVTLSCSPISGHRSVSWYQQTPGQGLQFLFEYFSETQRNKGNFPGRFSGRQFSNSRSEMNVSTLELGDSALYLCASSINTGTGGFSYGYTFGSGTRLTVV.

V and J are TRBV7-9 and TRBJ2-3; tentative D call: TRBD1 (6 bases). With 5 bases removed from V and 2 bases from J, the gap between germline ends came to 11 bases. This CDR3 is built from 14 residues. The germline gives CDR1 SEHNR, CDR2 FQNEAQ (reference sequence). CDR3 DNA sequence: TGTGCCAGCAGCCACAGGGAACACACAGATACGCAGTATTTT. As protein: CASSHREHTDTQYF.